The 10 T cell receptor beta chains below were found in one sample sequenced in a study of vaccination and CD4 T cells after COVID-19. The treatment: approximately nine-day PBMC culture with coronavirus spike peptide pools or control peptides (ViraFEST assay). Harvesting of the unexposed donor's CD4+ T cells predated the COVID-19 pandemic (2011-2018). Cultured CD4+ T-cell DNA underwent Oncomine TCR Beta short-read sequencing. TCRdb fed the PCR reads into MiXCR, producing one record per CDR3 protein. The table shows 8,000 to 10,000 distinct CDR3 sequences, with around 40% occurring only once. These receptors' targets are unknown. The sample comprised CD4+ T cells from blood, cultured in vitro. These receptors came from a human donor in good health.

The chain employs TRBV7-2 and TRBJ2-1; 8 bases fit TRBD2. The germline V gene encodes CDR1 SGHTA and CDR2 FQGNSA. The CDR3 is 15 amino acids. V shed 3 bases, J shed 7 bases, and the junction held 8 bases outside the gene matches. In DNA, the CDR3 is TGTGCCAGCAGCTTGGCCGGGACTAGTACTAATGAGCAGTTCTTC. Translating it yields CASSLAGTSTNEQFF.

As to this clonotype: No DNA is shown, since the ends of the CDR3 on it are uncertain; the CDR3 is the one TCRdb lists. V and J are TRBV6-2 or TRBV6-3 and TRBJ2-1. Germline V gene data show CDR1 as MNHEY and CDR2 as SVGEGT. The CDR3 length equals 16 residues, ends included. CDR3: CASSSSDGRSYNEQFF.

This clonotype was detected only a few times. The chain combines TRBV19 with TRBJ1-1; D ambiguous. CDR3 length: 13 residues. The ends were cut back, 10 bases at V and 0 bases at J, with 12 bases in the middle. CDR1 LNHDA and CDR2 SQIVND come from the germline V gene (reference sequence). The CDR3 bases are TGTGCCACTGGGAATAACCTGAACACTGAAGCTTTCTTT. Amino acids: CATGNNLNTEAFF.

The V gene is TRBV6-5, the J gene TRBJ1-2; weak D call: TRBD1 (6 bases). The CDR3 extends over 16 amino acids. Between the trimmed V and J ends, which lost 2 bases and 7 bases, there was a span of 20 bases. Germline CDR1 MNHEY, CDR2 SVGAGI. CDR3: CASSYGKISGVGGYTF. The CDR3 nucleotides read TGTGCCAGCAGTTACGGAAAGATTTCAGGGGTTGGTGGCTACACCTTC.

This clonotype showed up just a few times. V is TRBV19 and J is TRBJ1-1; no clear D. CDR3 length equals 14 residues. The germline V gene encodes CDR1 LNHDA and CDR2 SQIVND (reference sequence). V lost 2 bases and J 0 bases, leaving 7 bases between the germline ends. CDR3 sequence (DNA): TGTGCCAGTAGTATAAGTAGCTTGAACACTGAAGCTTTCTTT. It specifies CASSISSLNTEAFF.

J is TRBJ1-2 and V is TRBV20-1; 9 positions agree with TRBD1. CDR1 is DFQATT and CDR2 is SNEGSKA in the germline V gene (reference sequence). CDR3 size: 14 residues. The V and J ends lost 6 bases and 8 bases, in that order; junction bases with no gene match: 13. DNA of the CDR3: TGCAGTGCCAGGGAGGGGGACAGGGTGCAAGGCTACACCTTC. Amino acid sequence: CSAREGDRVQGYTF.

By sample fraction, this clonotype is medium-sized. The chain recombines TRBV20-1 with TRBJ1-3; D possibly corresponds to TRBD1 (5 bases). From germline, CDR1 is DFQATT and CDR2 SNEGSKA (reference sequence). V was trimmed by 6 bases and J by 3 bases, leaving 24 bases between them. The CDR3 has 17 residues. The CDR3 region has the DNA TGCAGTGCCAAGCTCCCCGGGACCTTGGGGGGTGGAAACACCATATATTTT. Residues: CSAKLPGTLGGGNTIYF.

The V call is TRBV7-2, the J call TRBJ2-5, with 10 bases that match TRBD1. Trimming removed 5 bases from V and 5 bases from J; junction bases left unmatched: 11. Germline V CDR1 and CDR2: SGHTA, FQGNSA. The length of the CDR3 is 16 residues. The CDR3 nucleotides read TGTGCCAGCAGCACCCCGGGACAGGGGATTTTGGAGACCCAGTACTTC. It codes for CASSTPGQGILETQYF.

The V gene is TRBV6-2 or TRBV6-3, the J gene TRBJ1-1; D not certain. CDR1 MNHEY and CDR2 SVGEGT come from the germline V gene. The V end lost 4 bases, the J end lost 1 base, and 10 bases lay between the germline ends. The CDR3 totals 14 residues. The CDR3 here is CASSWWRENTEAFF. CDR3 bases: TGTGCCAGCAGTTGGTGGCGAGAGAACACTGAAGCTTTCTTT.

This chain links TRBV5-5 with TRBJ1-5; 7 bases line up with TRBD1. The CDR3 is 17 residues long. The V gene's germline CDR1 is SGHKS and CDR2 YYEKEE (reference sequence). V lost 1 base to trimming and J lost 0 bases; unmatched junction nucleotides: 7. CDR3 sequence reads: CASSLTTGTYSNQPQHF. As DNA, the CDR3 is TGTGCCAGCAGCTTGACGACAGGGACCTATAGCAATCAGCCCCAGCATTTT.